This record covers a single T cell receptor (beta chain). As to time point: approximately twelve months of natalizumab therapy. Assay used: immunoSEQ multiplex PCR; TCRdb lists only in-frame clones, some missing. The sample has some 28,000 clones; 90% are singletons. The data derive from a study of multiple sclerosis patients with progressive multifocal leukoencephalopathy. Germline V gene data show CDR1 as SGHRS and CDR2 as YFSETQ. Trimming pared 4 bases from V and 3 bases from J, leaving 11 bases between. The CDR3 consists of 13 residues. The sequenced sample was PBMCs, obtained from a patient treated with natalizumab. The genes are TRBV5-1 and TRBJ2-7; D is unresolved. The TCR comes from a human donor with multiple sclerosis. This CDR3 reads CASSGDSGYEQYF. The CDR3 DNA is TGCGCCAGCAGCGGTGACTCCGGCTACGAGCAGTACTTC. The full variable domain, in which reference TRBV5-1 and TRBJ2-7 provide the parts outside the CDR3, is KAGVTQTPRYLIKTRGQQVTLSCSPISGHRSVSWYQQTPGQGLQFLFEYFSETQRNKGNFPGRFSGRQFSNSRSEMNVSTLELGDSALYLCASSGDSGYEQYFGPGTRLTVT.